This T cell receptor (beta chain) was captured by sequencing in a study of T cell responses to AZD1222 COVID-19 vaccine. The repertoire was sequenced with immunoSEQ multiplex PCR; TCRdb's copy has only in-frame clones and lacks some. The sample records about 160,000 clones, roughly 90% being singletons. V was cut by 2 bases and J by 1 base, with 6 bases left in between. Looked up from germline, CDR1 is SEHNR and CDR2 is FQNEAQ (reference sequence). This CDR3 is 15 amino acids long. Comments on this clone: Other DNA variants within this sample encode the same CDR3.

The rearrangement uses TRBV7-9 and TRBJ2-6; D not certain. The starting material was peripheral blood, obtained 28 days after the second AZD1222 dose. This clonotype was sampled from an adult who received the AZD1222 COVID-19 vaccine. The DNA for the CDR3 is TGTGCCAGCAGCTTAAGAGCTTCTGGGGCCAACGTCCTGACTTTC. Its translation: CASSLRASGANVLTF.